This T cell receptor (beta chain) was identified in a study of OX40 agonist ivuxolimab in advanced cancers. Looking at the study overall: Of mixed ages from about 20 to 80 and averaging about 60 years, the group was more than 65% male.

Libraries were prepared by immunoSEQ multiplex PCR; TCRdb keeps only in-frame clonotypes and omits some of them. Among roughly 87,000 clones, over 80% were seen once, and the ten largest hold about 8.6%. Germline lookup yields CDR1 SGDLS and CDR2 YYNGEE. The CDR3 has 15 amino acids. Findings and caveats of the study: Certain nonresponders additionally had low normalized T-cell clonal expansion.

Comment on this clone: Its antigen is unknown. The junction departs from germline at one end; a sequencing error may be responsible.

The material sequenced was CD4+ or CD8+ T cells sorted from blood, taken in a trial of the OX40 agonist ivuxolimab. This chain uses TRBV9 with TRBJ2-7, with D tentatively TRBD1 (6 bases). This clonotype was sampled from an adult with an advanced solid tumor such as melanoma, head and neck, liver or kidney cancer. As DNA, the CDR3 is TGTGCCAGCAGCGTAGCAGGGACACCCTCCTCCGAGCAGTACTTC. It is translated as CASSVAGTPSSEQYF.